This TCR beta chain was obtained from a study of T cell responses to AZD1222 COVID-19 vaccine. V was cut by 7 bases and J by 2 bases, with 14 bases left in between. This CDR3 is built from 14 residues. Germline V gene sequence: CDR1 MDHEN, CDR2 SYDVKM. Using immunoSEQ multiplex PCR, the repertoire was profiled, and TCRdb retains in-frame clones only, with some absent. The sample consists of about 140,000 clones, 90% of them appearing once. The material was peripheral blood, obtained on day 0 of AZD1222 vaccination. This clonotype originated in an adult in good health. The rearrangement joins TRBV28 to TRBJ1-1; D gene unclear. The CDR3 loop reads CASKGTALNTEAFF. CDR3 sequence (DNA): TGTGCCAGCAAGGGTACAGCTCTCAACACTGAAGCTTTCTTT.